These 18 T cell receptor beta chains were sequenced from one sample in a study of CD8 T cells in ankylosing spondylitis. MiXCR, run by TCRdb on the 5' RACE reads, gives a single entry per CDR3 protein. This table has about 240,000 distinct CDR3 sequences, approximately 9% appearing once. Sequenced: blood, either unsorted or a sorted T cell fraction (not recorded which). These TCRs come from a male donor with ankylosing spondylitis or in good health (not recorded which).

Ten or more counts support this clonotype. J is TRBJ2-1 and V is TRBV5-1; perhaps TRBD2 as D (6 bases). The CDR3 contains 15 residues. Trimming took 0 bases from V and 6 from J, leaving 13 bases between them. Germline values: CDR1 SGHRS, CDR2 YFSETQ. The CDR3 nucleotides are TGCGCCAGCAGCTTGGGACTAGAAGGTCTCAATGAGCAGTTCTTC. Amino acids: CASSLGLEGLNEQFF.

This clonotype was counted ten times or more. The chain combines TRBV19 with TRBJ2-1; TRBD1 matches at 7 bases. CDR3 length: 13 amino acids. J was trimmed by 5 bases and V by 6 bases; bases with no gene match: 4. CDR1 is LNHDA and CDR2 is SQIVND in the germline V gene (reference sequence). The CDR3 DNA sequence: TGTGCCAGTAGCTTCGACAGGGACAATGAGCAGTTCTTC. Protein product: CASSFDRDNEQFF.

Here the CDR3 DNA reads TGCGCCAGCAGCCAAGATTATGTGGGGTCGGGAGGGGCCTACGAGCAGTACTTC. Amino acids: CASSQDYVGSGGAYEQYF. This rearrangement joins TRBV4-3 to TRBJ2-7; 8 positions match TRBD2. Germline values: CDR1 LGHNA, CDR2 YSLEER. This CDR3 has 18 amino acids. After removal of 0 bases from V and 2 bases from J, the junction contained 12 bases not matched to a gene.

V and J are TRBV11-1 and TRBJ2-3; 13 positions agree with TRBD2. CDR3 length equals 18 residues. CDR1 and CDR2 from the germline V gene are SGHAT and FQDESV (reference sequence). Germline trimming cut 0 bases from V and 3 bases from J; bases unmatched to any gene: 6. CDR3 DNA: TGTGCCAGCAGCTTAGCGGGACTAGCGGGAATTCGAACAGATACGCAGTATTTT. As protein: CASSLAGLAGIRTDTQYF.

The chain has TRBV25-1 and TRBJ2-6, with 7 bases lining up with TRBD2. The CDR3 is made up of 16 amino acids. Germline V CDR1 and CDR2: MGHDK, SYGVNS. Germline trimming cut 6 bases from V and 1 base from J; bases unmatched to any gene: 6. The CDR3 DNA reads TGTGCCAGCAGCGGCGGGAGACAATCTGGGGCCAACGTCCTGACTTTC. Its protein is CASSGGRQSGANVLTF.

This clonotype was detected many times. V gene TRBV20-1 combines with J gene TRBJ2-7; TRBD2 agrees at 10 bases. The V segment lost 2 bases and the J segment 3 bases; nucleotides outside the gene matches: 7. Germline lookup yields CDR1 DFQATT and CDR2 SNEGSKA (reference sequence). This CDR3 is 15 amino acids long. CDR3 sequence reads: CSARPLAGDFYEQYF. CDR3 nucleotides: TGCAGTGCTAGACCCCTAGCGGGAGATTTCTACGAGCAGTACTTC.

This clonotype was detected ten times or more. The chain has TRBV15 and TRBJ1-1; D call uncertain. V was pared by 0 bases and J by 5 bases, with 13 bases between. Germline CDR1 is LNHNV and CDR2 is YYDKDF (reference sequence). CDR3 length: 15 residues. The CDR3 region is CATSRDGITSTEAFF. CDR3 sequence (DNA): TGTGCCACCAGCAGAGATGGGATTACTTCTACTGAAGCTTTCTTT. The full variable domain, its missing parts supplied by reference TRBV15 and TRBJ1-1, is DAMVIQNPRYQVTQFGKPVTLSCSQTLNHNVMYWYQQKSSQAPKLLFHYYDKDFNNEADTPDNFQSRRPNTSFCFLDIRSPGLGDTAMYLCATSRDGITSTEAFFGQGTRLTVV.

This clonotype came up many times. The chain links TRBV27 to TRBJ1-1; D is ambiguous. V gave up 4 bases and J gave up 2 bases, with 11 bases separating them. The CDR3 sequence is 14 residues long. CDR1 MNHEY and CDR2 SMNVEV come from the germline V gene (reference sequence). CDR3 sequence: CASSSGALNTEAFF. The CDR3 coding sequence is TGTGCCAGCAGTTCGGGAGCCCTCAACACTGAAGCTTTCTTT.

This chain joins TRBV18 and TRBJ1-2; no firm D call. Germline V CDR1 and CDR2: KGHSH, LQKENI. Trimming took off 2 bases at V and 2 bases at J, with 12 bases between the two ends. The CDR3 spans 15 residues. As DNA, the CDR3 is TGTGCCAGCTCACCATCAGCTAGGACCAACTATGGCTACACCTTC. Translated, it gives CASSPSARTNYGYTF. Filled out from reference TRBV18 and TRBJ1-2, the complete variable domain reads NAGVMQNPRHLVRRRGQEARLRCSPMKGHSHVYWYRQLPEEGLKFMVYLQKENIIDESGMPKERFSAEFPKEGPSILRIQQVVRGDSAAYFCASSPSARTNYGYTFGSGTRLTVV.

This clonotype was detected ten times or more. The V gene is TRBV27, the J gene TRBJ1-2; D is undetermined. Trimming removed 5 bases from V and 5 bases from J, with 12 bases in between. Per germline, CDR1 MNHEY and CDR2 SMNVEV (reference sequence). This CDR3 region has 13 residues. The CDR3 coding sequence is TGTGCCAGCAGTGCAAATTACCCTTATGGCTACACCTTC. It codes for CASSANYPYGYTF.

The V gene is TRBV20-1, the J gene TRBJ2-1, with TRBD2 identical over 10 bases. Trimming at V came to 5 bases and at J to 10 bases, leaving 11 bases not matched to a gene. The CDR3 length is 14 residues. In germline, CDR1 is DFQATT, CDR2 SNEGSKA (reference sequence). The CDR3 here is CSAPSSGRAGEQFF. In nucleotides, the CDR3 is TGCAGTGCTCCTTCCAGCGGGAGGGCCGGGGAGCAGTTCTTC.

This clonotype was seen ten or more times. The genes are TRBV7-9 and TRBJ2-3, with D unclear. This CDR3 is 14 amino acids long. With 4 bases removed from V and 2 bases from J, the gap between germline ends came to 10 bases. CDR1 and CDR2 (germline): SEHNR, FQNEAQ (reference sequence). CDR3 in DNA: TGTGCCAGCAGCTCTTCGCATAACACAGATACGCAGTATTTT. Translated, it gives CASSSSHNTDTQYF.

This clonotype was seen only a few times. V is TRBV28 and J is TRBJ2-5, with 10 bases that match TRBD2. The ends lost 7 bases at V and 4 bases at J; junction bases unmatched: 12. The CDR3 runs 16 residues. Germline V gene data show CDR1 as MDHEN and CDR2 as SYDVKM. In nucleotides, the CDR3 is TGTGCCAGCATAGCGGGAGGAACAGTCGTAGGAGAGACCCAGTACTTC. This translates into CASIAGGTVVGETQYF.

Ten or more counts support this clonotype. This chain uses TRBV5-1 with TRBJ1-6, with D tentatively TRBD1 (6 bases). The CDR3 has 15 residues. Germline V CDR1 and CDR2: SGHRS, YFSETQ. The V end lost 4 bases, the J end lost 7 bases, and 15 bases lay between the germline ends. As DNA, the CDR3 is TGCGCCAGCAGCCAAAATACAGGGAAGAATTCACCCCTCCACTTT. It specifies CASSQNTGKNSPLHF.

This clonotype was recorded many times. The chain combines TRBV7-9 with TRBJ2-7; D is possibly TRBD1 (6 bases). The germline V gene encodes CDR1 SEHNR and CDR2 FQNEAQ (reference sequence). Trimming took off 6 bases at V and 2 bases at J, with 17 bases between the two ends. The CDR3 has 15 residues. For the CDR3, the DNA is TGTGCCAGCAGTACACCGGGACAACCAGCCTACGAGCAGTACTTC. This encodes CASSTPGQPAYEQYF.

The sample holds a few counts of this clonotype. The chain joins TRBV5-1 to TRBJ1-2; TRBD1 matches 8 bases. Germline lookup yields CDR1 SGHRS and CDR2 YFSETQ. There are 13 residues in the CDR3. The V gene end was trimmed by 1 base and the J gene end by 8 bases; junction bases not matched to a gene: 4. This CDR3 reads CASSLMAGGGYTF. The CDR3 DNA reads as TGCGCCAGCAGCTTGATGGCAGGGGGCGGCTACACCTTC.

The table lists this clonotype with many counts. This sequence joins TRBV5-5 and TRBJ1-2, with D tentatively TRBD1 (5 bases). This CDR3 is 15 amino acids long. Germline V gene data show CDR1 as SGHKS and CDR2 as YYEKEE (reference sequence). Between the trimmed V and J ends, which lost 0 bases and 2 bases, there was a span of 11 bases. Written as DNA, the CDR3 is TGTGCCAGCAGCTTGGTTTCAGGGCCCAACTATGGCTACACCTTC. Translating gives CASSLVSGPNYGYTF. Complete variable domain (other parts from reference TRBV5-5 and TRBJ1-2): DAGVTQSPTHLIKTRGQQVTLRCSPISGHKSVSWYQQVLGQGPQFIFQYYEKEERGRGNFPDRFSARQFPNYSSELNVNALLLGDSALYLCASSLVSGPNYGYTFGSGTRLTVV.

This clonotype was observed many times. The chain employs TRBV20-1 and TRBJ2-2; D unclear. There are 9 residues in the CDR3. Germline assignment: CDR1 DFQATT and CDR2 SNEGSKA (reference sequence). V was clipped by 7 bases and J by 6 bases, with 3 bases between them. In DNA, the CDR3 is TGCAGTGAAGCCGGGGAGCTGTTTTTT. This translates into CSEAGELFF.